This entry lists 8 T cell receptor beta chains sequenced from one sample in a study of blood T cell repertoires in COVID-19. Some clones are missing from TCRdb's copy, which holds only in-frame ones; the method was immunoSEQ multiplex PCR. The data contain about 130,000 clones, about nine tenths of them singletons. Input material: peripheral blood. The receptor set was obtained from a woman in her sixties or seventies with COVID-19, enrolled during active disease.

The CDR3 coding sequence is TGTGCCAGCAGTGCAGGGCAGAGCTACACTGAAGCTTTCTTT. Amino acids: CASSAGQSYTEAFF. V gene TRBV2 combines with J gene TRBJ1-1; a weak D match, TRBD1 (5 bases). V was trimmed by 4 bases and J by 3 bases, leaving 12 bases between them. The V gene's germline CDR1 is SNHLY and CDR2 FYNNEI. The CDR3 loop spans 14 amino acids. Combining the CDR3 with reference TRBV2 and TRBJ1-1 gives the whole variable domain EPEVTQTPSHQVTQMGQEVILRCVPISNHLYFYWYRQILGQKVEFLVSFYNNEISEKSEIFDDQFSVERPDGSNFTLKIRSTKLEDSAMYFCASSAGQSYTEAFFGQGTRLTVV.

This clone occurred once. The chain joins TRBV5-1 to TRBJ2-5, with 8 bases identical to TRBD1. The CDR3 has 16 residues. The V gene's germline CDR1 is SGHRS and CDR2 YFSETQ. V dropped 4 bases and J dropped 1; count of bases not matched to a gene: 9. The CDR3, as DNA: TGCGCCAGCAGCCCCGGACAGGGCCGTCTCCAAGAGACCCAGTACTTC. It encodes CASSPGQGRLQETQYF.

The rearrangement uses TRBV7-8 and TRBJ1-1, with 9 bases fitting TRBD1. The CDR3 contains 14 residues. V dropped 5 bases and J dropped 2; count of bases not matched to a gene: 3. CDR1 and CDR2 from the germline V gene are SGHVS and FQNEAQ. CDR3 DNA sequence: TGTGCCAGCAGCCGACAGGGGGATAACACTGAAGCTTTCTTT. The encoded protein is CASSRQGDNTEAFF.

The rearrangement links TRBV28 to TRBJ2-5; weak D call: TRBD2 (6 bases). Germline assignment: CDR1 MDHEN and CDR2 SYDVKM. This CDR3 is 14 amino acids long. With 5 bases removed from V and 5 bases from J, the gap between germline ends came to 15 bases. The CDR3 reads CASSQDYSGETQYF. CDR3 nucleotides: TGTGCCAGCAGTCAGGACTACTCGGGGGAGACCCAGTACTTC.

This chain links TRBV27 with TRBJ2-1, with 9 nucleotides matching TRBD1. There are 16 residues in the CDR3. V lost 7 bases and J lost 7; bases outside the gene matches: 14. Germline V gives CDR1 MNHEY, CDR2 SMNVEV (reference sequence). The CDR3 loop reads CASTFIGDRERNEQFF. In DNA form, the CDR3 reads TGTGCCAGCACCTTTATTGGGGACAGGGAGCGGAATGAGCAGTTCTTC.

V usage is TRBV30 and J usage is TRBJ1-5; tentative D call: TRBD1 (5 bases). Per the germline V gene, CDR1 is GTSNPN and CDR2 is SVGIG (reference sequence). CDR3 length: 20 residues. Trimming removed 3 bases from V and 1 base from J, with 28 bases in between. The CDR3 spells CAWSGGVRGARVGSNQPQHF. For the CDR3, the DNA is TGTGCCTGGAGCGGGGGAGTCAGAGGGGCTAGGGTCGGGAGCAATCAGCCCCAGCATTTT.

This clone was seen only a few times. This chain connects TRBV18 to TRBJ2-1; perhaps TRBD1 as D (6 bases). V was trimmed by 0 bases and J by 8 bases, leaving 14 bases between them. This CDR3 region has 15 residues. Germline CDR1 is KGHSH and CDR2 is LQKENI. CDR3: CASSPPQGSWHEQFF. CDR3 sequence (DNA): TGTGCCAGCTCACCACCACAGGGTAGTTGGCATGAGCAGTTCTTC.

The genes are TRBV29-1 and TRBJ1-4; no clear D gene. Germline values: CDR1 SQVTM, CDR2 ANQGSEA. The CDR3 is 11 residues long. The CDR3, as DNA: TGCGGCGGCAGATATAATGAAAAACTGTTTTTT. Amino acids: CGGRYNEKLFF.